This is a list of T cell receptor beta chains from one sample in a study of T-cell memory formation after mild COVID-19. TCRdb processed the 5' RACE reads anew with MiXCR; each CDR3 protein has one entry. In the table there are about 420,000 distinct CDR3 sequences, about a quarter of which are singletons. Material: PBMCs or a T cell subset sorted from them (not recorded which). The receptors here all came from an adult woman who had mild COVID-19 (a few samples of this study predate the infection). Cell type and time point are not known. Both conserved end residues are trimmed from each CDR3. Fields, in order: CDR3 protein, D gene, J gene, V gene. The D gene is left open where the match is weak.

CDR3 protein: ASSSGLAGPQY
D gene: TRBD2
J gene: TRBJ2-5
V gene: TRBV12-3/TRBV12-4

CDR3 protein: ASSQTGGYEKLF
D gene: TRBD1
J gene: TRBJ1-4
V gene: TRBV7-9

CDR3 protein: ASSLKKVTSRYTGELF
D gene: TRBD2
J gene: TRBJ2-2
V gene: TRBV12-3/TRBV12-4

CDR3 protein: ASSSTDRSSYEQY
D gene: NA
J gene: TRBJ2-7
V gene: TRBV12-3/TRBV12-4

CDR3 protein: ASSLSGSPYNEQF
D gene: TRBD2
J gene: TRBJ2-1
V gene: TRBV12-3/TRBV12-4

CDR3 protein: ASSYSRLVLEQY
D gene: NA
J gene: TRBJ2-7
V gene: TRBV6-2/TRBV6-3

CDR3 protein: ASSLSGGREQY
D gene: NA
J gene: TRBJ2-7
V gene: TRBV12-3/TRBV12-4

CDR3 protein: SVEIRMGLAGDEQF
D gene: TRBD2
J gene: TRBJ2-1
V gene: TRBV29-1

CDR3 protein: ASSGRGSPRASNEQF
D gene: NA
J gene: TRBJ2-1
V gene: TRBV7-3

CDR3 protein: ASSLDLLGYGYT
D gene: NA
J gene: TRBJ1-2
V gene: TRBV5-4

CDR3 protein: ATSDESENTDTQY
D gene: NA
J gene: TRBJ2-3
V gene: TRBV24-1

CDR3 protein: ASSPRGRRLGTEAF
D gene: NA
J gene: TRBJ1-1
V gene: TRBV3-1

CDR3 protein: ASSTRTGRSYEQY
D gene: TRBD1
J gene: TRBJ2-7
V gene: TRBV5-1

CDR3 protein: ATSYGTETFHEQF
D gene: NA
J gene: TRBJ2-1
V gene: TRBV24-1

CDR3 protein: ASRDPNQETQY
D gene: NA
J gene: TRBJ2-5
V gene: TRBV10-2

CDR3 protein: ASSPLPGSYEQY
D gene: NA
J gene: TRBJ2-7
V gene: TRBV19

CDR3 protein: ASSKRQITDVEQY
D gene: NA
J gene: TRBJ2-7
V gene: TRBV21-1

CDR3 protein: ASSVEAWTNEQY
D gene: NA
J gene: TRBJ2-7
V gene: TRBV9

CDR3 protein: ASSPGVQGAYEQF
D gene: TRBD1
J gene: TRBJ2-1
V gene: TRBV11-3

CDR3 protein: ASSPGTSGSNEQF
D gene: TRBD2
J gene: TRBJ2-1
V gene: TRBV12-3/TRBV12-4

CDR3 protein: ASSSSGGGTQY
D gene: TRBD2
J gene: TRBJ2-3
V gene: TRBV12-3/TRBV12-4

CDR3 protein: ASTAGGMRTEAF
D gene: NA
J gene: TRBJ1-1
V gene: TRBV14

CDR3 protein: ASSLWTATNEKLF
D gene: NA
J gene: TRBJ1-4
V gene: TRBV7-2

CDR3 protein: ASSNRQGGNEQF
D gene: TRBD1
J gene: TRBJ2-1
V gene: TRBV11-2

CDR3 protein: SSGQGDWGEQY
D gene: TRBD1
J gene: TRBJ2-7
V gene: TRBV20-1

CDR3 protein: ASRQPSTDTQY
D gene: NA
J gene: TRBJ2-3
V gene: TRBV19

CDR3 protein: ASSLDNYSPLH
D gene: NA
J gene: TRBJ1-6
V gene: TRBV7-9

CDR3 protein: ASSRAYTEAF
D gene: NA
J gene: TRBJ1-1
V gene: TRBV3-1

CDR3 protein: ASSYAGLAREQY
D gene: TRBD2
J gene: TRBJ2-7
V gene: TRBV6-2/TRBV6-3

CDR3 protein: SANLPITGGYEQY
D gene: TRBD1
J gene: TRBJ2-7
V gene: TRBV20-1

CDR3 protein: ASRDGLNTEAF
D gene: NA
J gene: TRBJ1-1
V gene: TRBV27

CDR3 protein: ASSKRDRGTGNTGELF
D gene: TRBD1
J gene: TRBJ2-2
V gene: TRBV6-2/TRBV6-3

CDR3 protein: ASSSWTSGPGN
D gene: TRBD2
J gene: TRBJ2-4
V gene: TRBV5-5

CDR3 protein: ASSAWGGNSYEQY
D gene: NA
J gene: TRBJ2-7
V gene: TRBV12-3/TRBV12-4

CDR3 protein: ASTSRPTGNLGYT
D gene: NA
J gene: TRBJ1-2
V gene: TRBV12-3/TRBV12-4

CDR3 protein: ASSQDSWQPQH
D gene: NA
J gene: TRBJ1-5
V gene: TRBV4-2